The present TCR beta chain was sequenced within a study of spatial heterogeneity in lung cancer. Whole-study context: A consistent excess of beta-chain over alpha-chain sequences was detected. The library had UMIs, and each TCR and UMI pair averaged more than ten raw reads.

Every TCR cDNA molecule bore a unique molecular identifier. TCRdb recomputed calls from the 5' RACE reads with MiXCR, one row per CDR3 protein. In the table there are about 4,400 distinct CDR3 sequences, roughly 23% of which are singletons. The CDR3 is 15 residues long. With 3 bases clipped from V and 3 bases from J, the junction kept 7 bases outside the gene matches. Germline loops: CDR1 LGHNA, CDR2 YSLEER. As regards this clonotype: With the library built for alpha chains, this beta chain is off target and its frequency is not meaningful.

Time point specified: sample taken at primary tumor resection. Whole RNA, isolated from tumor, nontumor lung or frozen PBMC, was sequenced without prior sorting. A total of around 67 untreated early-stage non-small cell lung cancer patients served as donors. This chain joins TRBV4-3 and TRBJ2-7; 8 bases align to TRBD1. The TCR originated in a female donor with early-stage non-small cell lung cancer. The specimen was normal lung tissue next to the tumor, collected at surgery. CDR3 in DNA: TGCGCCAGCAGCCAGTCCCCGGGACAGGTCTACGAGCAGTACTTC. As protein: CASSQSPGQVYEQYF.